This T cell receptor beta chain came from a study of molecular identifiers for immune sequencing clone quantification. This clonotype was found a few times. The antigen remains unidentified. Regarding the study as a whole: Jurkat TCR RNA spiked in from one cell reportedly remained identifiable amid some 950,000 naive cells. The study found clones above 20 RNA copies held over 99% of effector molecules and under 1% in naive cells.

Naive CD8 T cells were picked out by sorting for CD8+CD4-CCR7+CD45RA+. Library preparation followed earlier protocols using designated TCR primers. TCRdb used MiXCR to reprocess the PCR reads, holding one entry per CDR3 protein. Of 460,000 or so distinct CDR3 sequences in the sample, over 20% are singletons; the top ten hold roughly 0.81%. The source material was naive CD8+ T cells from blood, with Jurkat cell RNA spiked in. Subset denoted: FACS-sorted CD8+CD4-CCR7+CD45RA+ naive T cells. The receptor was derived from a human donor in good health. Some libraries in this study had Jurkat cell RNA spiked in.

The CDR3 DNA sequence: TGTGCCAGCAGCGCGGACAGGGGGCGGTGGGATGAAAAACTGTTTTTT. It yields the protein CASSADRGRWDEKLFF. The J gene is TRBJ1-4, the V gene TRBV7-9; 11 nucleotides agree with TRBD1. The CDR3 contains 16 residues. The germline V gene has CDR1 SEHNR and CDR2 FQNEAQ (reference sequence). Unmatched junction bases numbered 8, after V lost 5 bases and J lost 6 bases.